Detailed here is one TCR beta chain. This entry is derived from a study of cytomegalovirus exposure and HLA in healthy donors. Germline values: CDR1 GTSNPN, CDR2 SVGIG (reference sequence). This CDR3 comprises 13 residues. Trimming took 7 bases from V and 2 from J, leaving 13 bases between them. PCR primers comprised 60 Vbeta and 13 Jbeta primers. Libraries were prepared by immunoSEQ multiplex PCR; TCRdb keeps only in-frame clonotypes and omits some of them. The sample carries 250,000 to 300,000 clones, approximately 84% recorded once. The chain has TRBV30 and TRBJ2-3, with D hard to call. This receptor was identified in a middle-aged woman in good health and CMV-seropositive. Specimen: PBMCs. CDR3 loop: CASSSASTDTQYF. The CDR3 nucleotides are TGTGCCTCCTCCAGCGCCTCCACAGATACGCAGTATTTT. The whole variable domain, filled in from reference TRBV30 and TRBJ2-3, reads SQTIHQWPATLVQPVGSPLSLECTVEGTSNPNLYWYRQAAGRGLQLLFYSVGIGQISSEVPQNLSASRPQDRQFILSSKKLLLSDSGFYLCASSSASTDTQYFGPGTRLTVL.